Listed here are 15 T cell receptor beta chains from one sample, sequenced in a study of spatial heterogeneity in lung cancer (dated by TCRdb to about 2019). Receptor libraries were prepared by 5' RACE. Sequenced on a NextSeq 500. TCRdb itself trimmed the public reads at Q25 with fastp, ran MiXCR and retained productive beta chains. Identical CDR3 protein sequences are pooled into one entry, listed with their most common genes and DNA. This sample holds 75,000 or so distinct CDR3 sequences; 8% were observed only once. The ten biggest clones cover roughly 6.4% of the sample. Read against the paper, the sample's time point label means: sample taken at primary tumor resection. The sample in question was PBMCs, obtained at surgery. These receptors were collected from a male donor with early-stage non-small cell lung cancer.

The table lists this clonotype with many counts. The chain links TRBV2 to TRBJ2-5, with D tentatively TRBD1 or TRBD2 (5 bases each). V was pared by 7 bases and J by 5 bases, with 17 bases between. The CDR3 runs 14 residues. The germline V gene encodes CDR1 SNHLY and CDR2 FYNNEI. Written as DNA, the CDR3 is TGTGCCAGCATTAATCCCGGGACCCAGGAGACCCAGTACTTC. As protein: CASINPGTQETQYF.

This clonotype was seen repeatedly, ten times or more. The chain has TRBV5-6 and TRBJ2-7; TRBD2 matches 8 bases. Trimming at V came to 4 bases and at J to 3 bases, leaving 9 bases not matched to a gene. The CDR3 loop spans 15 amino acids. CDR1 and CDR2 (germline): SGHDT, YYEEEE. The DNA of the CDR3 is TGTGCCAGCAGCCCCCTTAGCGGGGACCGCTACGAGCAGTACTTC. Its protein is CASSPLSGDRYEQYF.

This clonotype was recorded at least ten times. The gene calls are TRBV7-2 and TRBJ2-5, with 7 bases that match TRBD2. The V and J ends lost 5 bases and 5 bases, in that order; junction bases with no gene match: 8. Germline V gives CDR1 SGHTA, CDR2 FQGNSA. The CDR3 extends over 14 amino acids. CDR3 sequence reads: CASSLVRGVETQYF. The CDR3 DNA is TGTGCCAGCAGCCTCGTTCGGGGGGTTGAGACCCAGTACTTC.

Ten or more counts support this clonotype. Written as DNA, the CDR3 is TGCGCCAGCAGTCCAACAAGGCCCACAACAGCTAACTATGGCTACACCTTC. Residues: CASSPTRPTTANYGYTF. The chain joins TRBV4-3 to TRBJ1-2; D not resolved. The CDR3 totals 17 residues. V lost 6 bases and J 0 bases, leaving 20 bases between the germline ends. Germline V gives CDR1 LGHNA, CDR2 YSLEER.

Many counts were recorded for this clonotype. The J gene is TRBJ1-5, the V gene TRBV6-2 or TRBV6-3; D unresolved. This CDR3 comprises 14 residues. Trimming took off 10 bases at V and 3 bases at J, with 16 bases between the two ends. Germline V gene data show CDR1 as MNHEY and CDR2 as SVGEGT. The CDR3 DNA reads TGTGCCACCACCCCGGTTTTTACCAATCAGCCCCAGCATTTT. Protein sequence: CATTPVFTNQPQHF.

This clonotype was observed a handful of times. The chain combines TRBV11-2 with TRBJ2-4; 8 bases line up with TRBD1. CDR3 length equals 13 residues. Germline V gene lookup returns CDR1 SGHAT and CDR2 FQNNGV. V trimming: 6 bases; J trimming: 8 bases; junction bases outside the gene matches: 6. The CDR3 protein is CASSPMTGDIQYF. The CDR3 nucleotides read TGTGCCAGCAGTCCTATGACAGGGGACATTCAGTACTTC.

This clonotype was counted only a few times. A much larger clone lies a single base off, so this may be a read error. This chain links TRBV12-3 or TRBV12-4 with TRBJ1-1, with D maybe TRBD1 (5 bases). The CDR3 loop spans 12 amino acids. In DNA, the CDR3 is TGTGCCAACAGTCGGGGGGGCACTGAAGCTTTCTTT. As protein: CANSRGGTEAFF.

The table lists this clonotype with many counts. This sequence joins TRBV24-1 and TRBJ1-5; D gene unclear. CDR1 is KGHDR and CDR2 is SFDVKD in the germline V gene. Deletions cut 3 bases from V and 7 bases from J, with 18 bases between. The CDR3 contains 16 residues. The chain's CDR3 is CATSDGSSGREQPQHF. The CDR3 coding sequence is TGTGCCACCAGTGATGGATCGTCTGGACGAGAGCAGCCCCAGCATTTT.

This chain links TRBV25-1 with TRBJ2-6; D is undetermined. V was shortened by 1 base and J by 2 bases, with 6 bases between the two germline ends. CDR3 size: 15 residues. Germline values: CDR1 MGHDK, CDR2 SYGVNS. The CDR3 is CASSEWTAGANVLTF. CDR3 nucleotide sequence: TGTGCCAGCAGTGAATGGACGGCTGGGGCCAACGTCCTGACTTTC.

This clonotype was detected ten times or more. V gene TRBV5-1 combines with J gene TRBJ2-1; 7 nucleotides match TRBD1. CDR3 size: 14 residues. CDR1 is SGHRS and CDR2 is YFSETQ in the germline V gene. Trimming at V came to 2 bases and at J to 4 bases, leaving 3 bases not matched to a gene. The CDR3, as DNA: TGCGCCAGCAGCTTCGGGACAGCTTACAATGAGCAGTTCTTC. Translation gives CASSFGTAYNEQFF.

There are many counts of this clonotype. The chain carries TRBV27 and TRBJ1-2; D gene unclear. In germline, CDR1 is MNHEY, CDR2 SMNVEV (reference sequence). CDR3 length: 13 residues. The ends were cut back, 8 bases at V and 7 bases at J, with 17 bases in the middle. The CDR3 here is CASFGSGVGGYTF. In DNA form, the CDR3 reads TGTGCCAGCTTTGGGTCTGGGGTCGGTGGCTACACCTTC.

The chain uses TRBV2 and TRBJ1-5; a possible D gene is TRBD1 (5 bases). This CDR3 is 16 amino acids long. Per the germline V gene, CDR1 is SNHLY and CDR2 is FYNNEI. Trimming stripped 6 bases from V and 2 bases from J, with 17 bases between. This CDR3 is CASSKGTSGGNQPQHF. DNA of the CDR3: TGTGCCAGCAGCAAAGGGACGTCGGGAGGCAATCAGCCCCAGCATTTT. The whole variable domain, remainder taken from reference TRBV2 and TRBJ1-5, is EPEVTQTPSHQVTQMGQEVILRCVPISNHLYFYWYRQILGQKVEFLVSFYNNEISEKSEIFDDQFSVERPDGSNFTLKIRSTKLEDSAMYFCASSKGTSGGNQPQHFGDGTRLSIL.

The rearrangement uses TRBV5-1 and TRBJ2-7; no clear D. CDR3 length equals 13 residues. V was trimmed by 7 bases and J by 5 bases, leaving 16 bases between them. CDR1 is SGHRS and CDR2 is YFSETQ in the germline V gene. CDR3 DNA sequence: TGCGCCAGCGCGGCGATCTATAAGAACGAGCAGTACTTC. It codes for CASAAIYKNEQYF.

The sample holds many counts of this clonotype. The chain recombines TRBV6-1 with TRBJ1-1; D uncertain. The V gene lost 6 bases and the J gene lost 2 bases, with 7 bases spanning the gap. The CDR3 covers 12 residues. CDR1 MNHNS and CDR2 SASEGT come from the germline V gene. In DNA form, the CDR3 reads TGTGCCAGCAGGTCGTATAACACTGAAGCTTTCTTT. This translates into CASRSYNTEAFF.

This clonotype showed up many times. This sequence joins TRBV5-1 and TRBJ2-1; unclear D gene. The germline V gene has CDR1 SGHRS and CDR2 YFSETQ. Trimming removed 3 bases at V and 10 bases at J, with 8 bases between. CDR3 size: 11 residues. CDR3 DNA: TGCGCCAGCAGCTCCTCGTGGGAGCAGTTCTTC. Amino acid sequence: CASSSSWEQFF.